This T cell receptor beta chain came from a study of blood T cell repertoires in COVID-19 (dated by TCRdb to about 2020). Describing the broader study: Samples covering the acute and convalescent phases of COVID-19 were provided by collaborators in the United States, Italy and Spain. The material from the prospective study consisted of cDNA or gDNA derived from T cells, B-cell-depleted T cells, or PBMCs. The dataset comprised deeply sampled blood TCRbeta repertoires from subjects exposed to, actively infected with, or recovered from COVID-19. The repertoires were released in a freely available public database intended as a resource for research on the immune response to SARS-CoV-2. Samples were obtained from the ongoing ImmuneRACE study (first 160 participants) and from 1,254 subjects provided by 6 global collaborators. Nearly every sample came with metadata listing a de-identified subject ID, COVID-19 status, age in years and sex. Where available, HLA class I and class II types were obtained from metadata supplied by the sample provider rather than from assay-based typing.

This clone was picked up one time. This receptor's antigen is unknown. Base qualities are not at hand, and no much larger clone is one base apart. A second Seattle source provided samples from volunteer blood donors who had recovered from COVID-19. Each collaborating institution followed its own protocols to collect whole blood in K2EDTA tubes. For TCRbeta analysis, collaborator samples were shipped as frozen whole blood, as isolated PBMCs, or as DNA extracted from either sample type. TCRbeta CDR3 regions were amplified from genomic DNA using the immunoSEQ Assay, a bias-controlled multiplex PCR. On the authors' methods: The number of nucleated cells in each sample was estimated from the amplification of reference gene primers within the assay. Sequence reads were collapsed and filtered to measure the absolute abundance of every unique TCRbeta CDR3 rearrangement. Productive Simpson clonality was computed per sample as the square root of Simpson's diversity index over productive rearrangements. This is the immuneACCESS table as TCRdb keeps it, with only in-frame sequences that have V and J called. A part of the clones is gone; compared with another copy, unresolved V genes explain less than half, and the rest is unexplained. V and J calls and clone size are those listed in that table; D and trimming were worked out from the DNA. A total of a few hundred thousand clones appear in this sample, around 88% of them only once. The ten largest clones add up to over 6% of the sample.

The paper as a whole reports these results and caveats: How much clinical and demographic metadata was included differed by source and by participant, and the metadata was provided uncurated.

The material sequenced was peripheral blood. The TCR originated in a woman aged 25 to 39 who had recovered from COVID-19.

The nucleotide sequence reads as follows: TGTGCCAGCTCACCATTACAGGGAATGAACACTGAAGCTTTCTTT. Its coded protein is CASSPLQGMNTEAFF. This receptor chain uses TRBV18 and TRBJ1-1; a tentative D call is TRBD1 (6 bases match). A distance of 10 bases separates the germline ends of V and J, which lose 2 bases and 0 bases respectively. In the germline V gene, CDR1 corresponds to KGHSH and CDR2 to LQKENI. The CDR3 starts with the cysteine, ends with the phenylalanine, and has 15 residues. Here the CDR3 DNA is all that survives: 45 bases in frame from base 1.